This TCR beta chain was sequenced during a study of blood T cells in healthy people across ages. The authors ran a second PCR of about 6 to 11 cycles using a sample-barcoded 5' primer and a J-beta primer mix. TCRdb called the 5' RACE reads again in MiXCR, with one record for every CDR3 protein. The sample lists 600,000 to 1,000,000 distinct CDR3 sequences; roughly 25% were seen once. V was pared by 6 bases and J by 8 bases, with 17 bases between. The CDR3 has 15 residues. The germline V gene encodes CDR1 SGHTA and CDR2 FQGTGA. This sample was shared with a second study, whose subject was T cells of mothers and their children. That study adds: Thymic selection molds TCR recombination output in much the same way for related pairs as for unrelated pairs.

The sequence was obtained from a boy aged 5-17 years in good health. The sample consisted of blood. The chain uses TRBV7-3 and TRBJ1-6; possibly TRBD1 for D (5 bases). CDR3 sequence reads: CASRQQAGWDSPLHF. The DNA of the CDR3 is TGTGCCAGCAGACAACAAGCAGGGTGGGATTCACCCCTCCACTTT.